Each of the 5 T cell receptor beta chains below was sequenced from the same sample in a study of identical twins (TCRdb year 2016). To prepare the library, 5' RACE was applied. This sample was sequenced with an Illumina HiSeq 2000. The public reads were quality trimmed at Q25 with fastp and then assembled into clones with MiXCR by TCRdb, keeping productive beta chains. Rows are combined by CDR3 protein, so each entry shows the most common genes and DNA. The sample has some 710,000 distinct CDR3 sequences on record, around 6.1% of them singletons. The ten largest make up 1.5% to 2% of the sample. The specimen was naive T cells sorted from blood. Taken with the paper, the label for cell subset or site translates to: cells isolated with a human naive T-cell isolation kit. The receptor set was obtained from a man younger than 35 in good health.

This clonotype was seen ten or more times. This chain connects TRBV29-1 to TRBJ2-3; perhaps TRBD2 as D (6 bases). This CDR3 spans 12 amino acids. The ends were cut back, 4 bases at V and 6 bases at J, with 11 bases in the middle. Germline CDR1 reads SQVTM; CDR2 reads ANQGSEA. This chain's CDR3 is CSVVGEVDTQYF. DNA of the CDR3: TGCAGCGTTGTGGGGGAGGTGGATACGCAGTATTTT.

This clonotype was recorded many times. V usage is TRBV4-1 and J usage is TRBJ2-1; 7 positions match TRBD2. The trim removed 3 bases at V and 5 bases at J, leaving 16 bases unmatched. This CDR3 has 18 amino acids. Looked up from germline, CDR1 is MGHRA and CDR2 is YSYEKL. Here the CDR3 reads CASSHSILVGLGDNEQFF. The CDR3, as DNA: TGCGCCAGCAGCCATAGTATTTTAGTTGGACTAGGGGACAATGAGCAGTTCTTC.

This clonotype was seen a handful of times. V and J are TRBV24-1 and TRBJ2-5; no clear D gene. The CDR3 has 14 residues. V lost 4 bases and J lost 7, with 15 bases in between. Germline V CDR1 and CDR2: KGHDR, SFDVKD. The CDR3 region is CATSDRDHRGTQYF. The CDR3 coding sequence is TGTGCCACCAGTGACCGAGACCACCGTGGGACCCAGTACTTC.

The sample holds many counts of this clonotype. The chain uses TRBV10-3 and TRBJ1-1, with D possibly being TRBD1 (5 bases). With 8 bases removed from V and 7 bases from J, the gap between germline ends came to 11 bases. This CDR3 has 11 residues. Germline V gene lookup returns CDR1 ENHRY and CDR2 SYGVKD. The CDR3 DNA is TGTGCCATCCTCCGGGACGGTGAAGCTTTCTTT. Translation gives CAILRDGEAFF.

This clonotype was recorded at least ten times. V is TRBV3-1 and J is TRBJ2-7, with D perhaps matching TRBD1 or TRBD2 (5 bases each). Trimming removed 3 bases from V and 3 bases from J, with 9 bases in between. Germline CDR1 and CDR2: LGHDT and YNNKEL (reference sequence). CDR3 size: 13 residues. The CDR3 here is CASSQGRNYEQYF. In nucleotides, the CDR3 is TGTGCCAGCAGCCAGGGACGGAACTACGAGCAGTACTTC.